This T cell receptor (beta chain) is from a study of cytomegalovirus exposure and HLA in healthy donors. Overall study findings and caveats: TCR beta sequences numbering some 17,000 were associated with HLA alleles at 0.05 false discovery rate in a later analysis. Reportedly, cytomegalovirus status was diagnosed with high sensitivity and specificity.

Primers for the PCR totalled 60 Vbeta and 13 Jbeta. The table came from immunoSEQ multiplex PCR; TCRdb's copy has only in-frame clones and leaves some out. The sample consists of 160,000 or so clones, around 75% of them appearing once. A remark on this clone: Its antigen is not known.

Though probably carrying unrecorded immune exposures, donors were nominally healthy at sampling. Germline assignment: CDR1 LNHDA and CDR2 SQIVND (reference sequence). This CDR3 is 11 amino acids long. Between the trimmed V and J ends, which lost 6 bases and 6 bases, there was a span of 6 bases. The sequence came from a female donor in good health and CMV-seronegative. The specimen sequenced was PBMCs. The J gene is TRBJ2-4, the V gene TRBV19; TRBD2 is a possible D gene (6 bases). CDR3 coding DNA: TGTGCCAGTAGCGGGGGAAACATTCAGTACTTC. Translated, it gives CASSGGNIQYF.